The 8 T cell receptor beta chains given below trace back to one sample, sequenced in a study of T-cell memory formation after mild COVID-19. TCRdb redid the calling of the 5' RACE reads with MiXCR, one entry per CDR3 protein. This table has under 300,000 distinct CDR3 sequences, approximately 9% appearing once. The sample taken for sequencing was PBMCs or a T cell subset sorted from them (not recorded which). The receptors were sampled from a man between 18 and 35 years old who had mild COVID-19 (a few samples of this study predate the infection). Cell type and time point are not known.

This clonotype has a handful of counts. The rearrangement links TRBV5-1 to TRBJ2-4; 11 nucleotides align to TRBD1. The germline CDR1 and CDR2 sequences are SGHRS and YFSETQ. The J segment lost 8 bases and the V segment lost 3 bases, leaving 4 bases of the junction unmatched. The CDR3 sequence is 14 residues long. CDR3 residues: CASSSGTGGDIQYF. CDR3 coding DNA: TGCGCCAGCAGCTCCGGGACAGGGGGGGACATTCAGTACTTC. Full variable domain (outside the CDR3, taken from reference TRBV5-1 and TRBJ2-4): KAGVTQTPRYLIKTRGQQVTLSCSPISGHRSVSWYQQTPGQGLQFLFEYFSETQRNKGNFPGRFSGRQFSNSRSEMNVSTLELGDSALYLCASSSGTGGDIQYFGAGTRLSVL.

In this sample, this clonotype turned up many times. The V call is TRBV28, the J call TRBJ2-3; 10 bases map to TRBD1. Germline-derived CDR1 and CDR2 are MDHEN and SYDVKM. This CDR3 comprises 17 residues. With 4 bases clipped from V and 5 bases from J, the junction kept 12 bases outside the gene matches. The CDR3 spells CASSSSGTGVLVDTQYF. As DNA, the CDR3 is TGTGCCAGCAGTTCCTCCGGGACAGGGGTGTTGGTAGATACGCAGTATTTT. Based on the CDR3 plus reference TRBV28 and TRBJ2-3, the full variable domain is DVKVTQSSRYLVKRTGEKVFLECVQDMDHENMFWYRQDPGLGLRLIYFSYDVKMKEKGDIPEGYSVSREKKERFSLILESASTNQTSMYLCASSSSGTGVLVDTQYFGPGTRLTVL.

The V call is TRBV4-1, the J call TRBJ2-7, with TRBD1 identical over 10 bases. The CDR3 is 14 amino acids. V was pared by 4 bases and J by 3 bases, with 3 bases of the junction left unmatched. The V gene's germline CDR1 is MGHRA and CDR2 YSYEKL. CDR3 loop: CASSPGTGVYEQYF. The CDR3 DNA follows: TGCGCCAGCAGCCCTGGGACAGGGGTCTACGAGCAGTACTTC.

The table lists this clonotype with a few counts. The V and J genes are TRBV7-2 and TRBJ2-7; no definite D call. CDR1 and CDR2 (germline): SGHTA, FQGNSA. The CDR3 length is 15 residues. Trimming shortened V by 2 bases and J by 1 base, and 12 bases separated the two germline ends. The CDR3 region has the DNA TGTGCCAGCAGCTTATCCCCCGGGTCGTCCTACGAGCAGTACTTC. It yields the protein CASSLSPGSSYEQYF. Combining the CDR3 with reference TRBV7-2 and TRBJ2-7 gives the whole variable domain GAGVSQSPSNKVTEKGKDVELRCDPISGHTALYWYRQSLGQGLEFLIYFQGNSAPDKSGLPSDRFSAERTGGSVSTLTIQRTQQEDSAVYLCASSLSPGSSYEQYFGPGTRLTVT.

V usage is TRBV6-5 and J usage is TRBJ1-5; D not certain. The CDR3 spans 13 residues. The V and J ends lost 0 bases and 7 bases respectively, with 7 bases between them. CDR1 MNHEY and CDR2 SVGAGI come from the germline V gene. CDR3: CASSYSPGQPQHF. CDR3 DNA sequence: TGTGCCAGCAGTTACTCTCCGGGGCAGCCCCAGCATTTT.

The chain has TRBV11-2 and TRBJ2-2, with D unclear. V lost 5 bases to trimming and J lost 9 bases, with 16 bases between them. The CDR3 contains 14 residues. From germline, CDR1 is SGHAT and CDR2 FQNNGV. The CDR3 region is CASSQNLYGRELFF. The CDR3, as DNA: TGTGCCAGCAGCCAAAACCTCTACGGACGGGAGCTGTTTTTT.

The chain combines TRBV20-1 with TRBJ1-3, with D unresolved. This CDR3 contains 16 residues. Germline CDR1 DFQATT, CDR2 SNEGSKA (reference sequence). The V gene lost 0 bases and the J gene lost 0 bases, with 12 bases spanning the gap. Here the CDR3 DNA reads TGCAGTGCTAGAGATAGTCGACGGTCCTCTGGAAACACCATATATTTT. Amino acid sequence: CSARDSRRSSGNTIYF.

The rearrangement joins TRBV11-2 to TRBJ1-3, with no clear D. Germline V gene data show CDR1 as SGHAT and CDR2 as FQNNGV. The CDR3 is made up of 14 amino acids. V was clipped by 3 bases and J by 4 bases, with 10 bases between them. The CDR3 sequence: CASSFAQAGNTIYF. DNA for the CDR3: TGTGCCAGCAGCTTTGCGCAGGCGGGAAACACCATATATTTT. Full variable domain (missing parts from reference TRBV11-2 and TRBJ1-3): EAGVAQSPRYKIIEKRQSVAFWCNPISGHATLYWYQQILGQGPKLLIQFQNNGVVDDSQLPKDRFSAERLKGVDSTLKIQPAKLEDSAVYLCASSFAQAGNTIYFGEGSWLTVV.